This T cell receptor beta chain comes out of a study of OX40 agonist ivuxolimab in advanced cancers. Study as a whole: The study gave patients intravenous ivuxolimab at 0.01 to 10 mg/kg every 2 weeks.

The assay was immunoSEQ multiplex PCR, and TCRdb's table has in-frame clones only and misses some. The sample lists under 80,000 clones, 90% seen once, with approximately 2% in the top ten. Trimming left V 5 bases short and J 1 base short, with 18 bases between. In germline, CDR1 is SGHTA, CDR2 FQGNSA. The CDR3 consists of 17 residues. The chain links TRBV7-2 to TRBJ2-4; tentatively, D is TRBD2 (7 bases). The sample was CD4+ or CD8+ T cells sorted from blood, taken in a trial of the OX40 agonist ivuxolimab. The clonotype originates from an adult with an advanced solid tumor such as melanoma, head and neck, liver or kidney cancer. CDR3 in DNA: TGTGCCAGCAGCAAAGGGGGGGGCCTAGGCGCCAAAAACATTCAGTACTTC. It codes for CASSKGGGLGAKNIQYF.